These T cell receptor beta chains were read from a single sample in a study of shared clonotypes between healthy human individuals. The data were produced by immunoSEQ multiplex PCR, yet TCRdb's version contains in-frame clones alone and is incomplete. The data contain approximately 1.5 million clones, roughly 98.5% of them seen just once; the ten biggest clones take up over 0.3%. Sequencing used naive CD4+ T cells sorted from blood. Receptors originate from a man aged 30 to 45 in good health. CDR3s include the opening cysteine and the closing phenylalanine or tryptophan. The order of the fields is D gene, clone size, V gene, J gene, CDR3 DNA, CDR3 protein. A D gene is named only where the DNA matches it firmly. Clone size appears in some rows only: once, few, many, or a class for an expanded clone.

NA	NA	TRBV27	TRBJ2-1	TGTGCCAGCAGTTCGCAGGGATACTCCTACAATGAGCAGTTCTTC	CASSSQGYSYNEQFF
NA	NA	TRBV9	TRBJ2-7	TGTGCCAGCAGCGTAGGGGCTAGCCGCTCCTACGAGCAGTACTTC	CASSVGASRSYEQYF
TRBD1	NA	TRBV5-4	TRBJ2-5	TGTGCCAGCAGCTACGGGACAGTAGAGACCCAGTACTTC	CASSYGTVETQYF
TRBD1	NA	TRBV6-1	TRBJ2-2	TGTGCCAGCGTTAGGGGGCCGGGCACCGGGGAGCTGTTTTTT	CASVRGPGTGELFF
NA	NA	TRBV10-3	TRBJ1-5	TGTGCCATCAGTGAGGGGCAGGGAGAGAGTCAGCCCCAGCATTTT	CAISEGQGESQPQHF
TRBD2	NA	TRBV11-2	TRBJ2-7	TGTGCCAGCAGCTTAGGGGGAGGGAACTACGAGCAGTACTTC	CASSLGGGNYEQYF
NA	NA	TRBV7-2	TRBJ2-3	TGTGCCAGCAGCCGAAGACAGGGAGGGCAGTATTTT	CASSRRQGGQYF
NA	NA	TRBV4-1	TRBJ2-1	TGCGCCAGCAGCCAAGACGGGCTATACTACAATGAGCAGTTCTTC	CASSQDGLYYNEQFF
NA	NA	TRBV19	TRBJ2-2	TGTGCCAGTAAGTCCACAAGGACCGGGGAGCTGTTTTTT	CASKSTRTGELFF
TRBD1	NA	TRBV7-2	TRBJ2-1	TGTGCCAGCAGCCCCGACAGGGGTCCCTACAATGAGCAGTTCTTC	CASSPDRGPYNEQFF
TRBD2	NA	TRBV25-1	TRBJ2-1	TGTGCCAGCAGTGAGATGACACTAGCGGGCAATGAGCAGTTCTTC	CASSEMTLAGNEQFF
NA	NA	TRBV18	TRBJ2-7	TGTGCCAGCTCACCAGCAGGGAACCACGAGCAGTACTTC	CASSPAGNHEQYF
NA	NA	TRBV4-1	TRBJ1-5	TGCGCCAGCAGCCAAGAGTTGCGGGAGGGCCAGCCCCAGCATTTT	CASSQELREGQPQHF
TRBD1	once	TRBV19	TRBJ2-5	TGTGCCAGTGAACCGGGACAGGGGGCTTTAGAGACCCAGTACTTC	CASEPGQGALETQYF
NA	NA	TRBV11-2	TRBJ2-7	TGTGCCAGCAGCGTGACGGGACACCCTTTGGAGCAGTACTTC	CASSVTGHPLEQYF
TRBD2	NA	TRBV5-1	TRBJ2-2	TGCGCCAGCAGCGCTGTAACTAGCGGCGGCGGGGAGCTGTTTTTT	CASSAVTSGGGELFF